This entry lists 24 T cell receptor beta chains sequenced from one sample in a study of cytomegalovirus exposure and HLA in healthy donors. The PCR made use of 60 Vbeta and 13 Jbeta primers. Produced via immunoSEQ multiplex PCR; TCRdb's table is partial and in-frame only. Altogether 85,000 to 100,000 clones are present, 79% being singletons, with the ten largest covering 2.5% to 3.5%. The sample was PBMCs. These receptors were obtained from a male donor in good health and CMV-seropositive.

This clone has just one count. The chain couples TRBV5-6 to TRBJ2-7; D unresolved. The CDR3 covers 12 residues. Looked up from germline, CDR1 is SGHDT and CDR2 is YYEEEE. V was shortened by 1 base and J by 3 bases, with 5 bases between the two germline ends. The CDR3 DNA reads TGTGCCAGCAGCTTGTCAGGCTACGAGCAGTACTTC. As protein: CASSLSGYEQYF.

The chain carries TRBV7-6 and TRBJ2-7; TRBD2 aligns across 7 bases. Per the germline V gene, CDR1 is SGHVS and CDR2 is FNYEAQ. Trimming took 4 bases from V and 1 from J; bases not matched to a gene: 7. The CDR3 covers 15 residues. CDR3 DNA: TGTGCCAGCAGCTCCGGGGAGGGACGGTCCTACGAGCAGTACTTC. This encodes CASSSGEGRSYEQYF. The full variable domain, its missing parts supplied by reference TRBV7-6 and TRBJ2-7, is GAGVSQSPRYKVTKRGQDVALRCDPISGHVSLYWYRQALGQGPEFLTYFNYEAQQDKSGLPNDRFSAERPEGSISTLTIQRTEQRDSAMYRCASSSGEGRSYEQYFGPGTRLTVT.

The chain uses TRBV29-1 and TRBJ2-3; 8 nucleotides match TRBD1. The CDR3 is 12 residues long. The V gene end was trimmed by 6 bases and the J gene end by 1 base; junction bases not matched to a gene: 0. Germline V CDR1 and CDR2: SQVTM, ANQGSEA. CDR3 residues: CSVDRGTDTQYF. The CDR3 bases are TGCAGCGTGGACAGGGGCACAGATACGCAGTATTTT.

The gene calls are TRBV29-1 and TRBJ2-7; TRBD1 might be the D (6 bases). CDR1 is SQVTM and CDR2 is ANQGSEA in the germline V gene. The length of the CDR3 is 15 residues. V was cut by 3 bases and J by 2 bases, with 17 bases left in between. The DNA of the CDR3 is TGCAGCGTTGAGGGGGCCCGGGACGGGACCTACGAGCAGTACTTC. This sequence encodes CSVEGARDGTYEQYF.

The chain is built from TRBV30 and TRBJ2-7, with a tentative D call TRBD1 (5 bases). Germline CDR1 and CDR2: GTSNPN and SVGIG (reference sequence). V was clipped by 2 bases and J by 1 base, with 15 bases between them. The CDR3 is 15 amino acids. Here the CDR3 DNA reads TGTGCCTGGAGTCTGGCAGGGTCCCATTCCTACGAGCAGTACTTC. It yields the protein CAWSLAGSHSYEQYF.

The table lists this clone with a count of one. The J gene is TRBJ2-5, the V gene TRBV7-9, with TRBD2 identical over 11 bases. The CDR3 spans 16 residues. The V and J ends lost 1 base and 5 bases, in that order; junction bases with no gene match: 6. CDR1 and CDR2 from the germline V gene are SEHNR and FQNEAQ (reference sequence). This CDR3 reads CASSLGSGGAMETQYF. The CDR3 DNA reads TGTGCCAGCAGCTTAGGTAGCGGGGGGGCTATGGAGACCCAGTACTTC.

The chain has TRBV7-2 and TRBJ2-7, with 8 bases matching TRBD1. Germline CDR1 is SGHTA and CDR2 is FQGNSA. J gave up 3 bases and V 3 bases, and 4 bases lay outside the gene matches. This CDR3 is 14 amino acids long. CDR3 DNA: TGTGCCAGCAGCTTCAGACAGGGGAGCTACGAGCAGTACTTC. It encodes CASSFRQGSYEQYF.

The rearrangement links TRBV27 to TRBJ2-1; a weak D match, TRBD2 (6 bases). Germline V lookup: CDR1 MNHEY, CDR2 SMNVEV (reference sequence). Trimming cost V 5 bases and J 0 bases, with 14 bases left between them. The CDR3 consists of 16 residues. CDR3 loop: CASSPGLTSSYNEQFF. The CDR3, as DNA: TGTGCCAGCAGTCCTGGACTAACCTCCTCCTACAATGAGCAGTTCTTC.

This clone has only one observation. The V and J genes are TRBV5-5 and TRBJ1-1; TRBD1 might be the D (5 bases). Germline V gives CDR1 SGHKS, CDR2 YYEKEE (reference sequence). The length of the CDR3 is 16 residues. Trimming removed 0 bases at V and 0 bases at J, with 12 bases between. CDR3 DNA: TGTGCCAGCAGCTTGGTGGGGCAGGGCATGAACACTGAAGCTTTCTTT. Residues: CASSLVGQGMNTEAFF.

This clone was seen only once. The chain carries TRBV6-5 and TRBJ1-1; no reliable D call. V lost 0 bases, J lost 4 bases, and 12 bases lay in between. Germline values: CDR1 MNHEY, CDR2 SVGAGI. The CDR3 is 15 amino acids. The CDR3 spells CASSYSGGVGTEAFF. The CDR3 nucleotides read TGTGCCAGCAGTTACTCGGGAGGTGTGGGCACTGAAGCTTTCTTT.

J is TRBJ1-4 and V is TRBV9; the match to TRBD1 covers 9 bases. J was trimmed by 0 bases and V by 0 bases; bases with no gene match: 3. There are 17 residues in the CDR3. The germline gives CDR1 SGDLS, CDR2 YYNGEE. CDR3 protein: CASSVGTGAATNEKLFF. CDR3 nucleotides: TGTGCCAGCAGCGTAGGGACAGGGGCGGCAACTAATGAAAAACTGTTTTTT.

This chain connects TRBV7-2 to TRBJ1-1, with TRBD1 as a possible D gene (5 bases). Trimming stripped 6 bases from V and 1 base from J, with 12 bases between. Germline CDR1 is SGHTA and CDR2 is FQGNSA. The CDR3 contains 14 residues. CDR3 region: CASSKLQGNTEAFF. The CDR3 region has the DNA TGTGCCAGCAGTAAACTCCAGGGGAACACTGAAGCTTTCTTT.

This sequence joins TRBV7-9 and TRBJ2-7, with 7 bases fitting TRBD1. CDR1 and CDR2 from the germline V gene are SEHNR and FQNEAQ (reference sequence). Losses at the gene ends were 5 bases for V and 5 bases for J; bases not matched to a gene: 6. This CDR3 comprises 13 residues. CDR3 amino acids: CASSTRQGHEQYF. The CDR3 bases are TGTGCCAGCAGCACAAGACAGGGCCACGAGCAGTACTTC.

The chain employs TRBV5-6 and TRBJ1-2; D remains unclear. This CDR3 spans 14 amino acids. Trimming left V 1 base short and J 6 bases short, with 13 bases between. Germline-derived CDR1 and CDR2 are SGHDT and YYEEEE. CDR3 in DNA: TGTGCCAGCAGCTTGAAAGGGCGGGTGGATGGCTACACCTTC. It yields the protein CASSLKGRVDGYTF.

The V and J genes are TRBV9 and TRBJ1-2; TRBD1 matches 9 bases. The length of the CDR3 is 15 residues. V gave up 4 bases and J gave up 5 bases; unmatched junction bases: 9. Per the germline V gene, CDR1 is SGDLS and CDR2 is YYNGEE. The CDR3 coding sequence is TGTGCCAGCAGCCCTCGGACAGGGGTAGGGTATGGCTACACCTTC. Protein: CASSPRTGVGYGYTF.

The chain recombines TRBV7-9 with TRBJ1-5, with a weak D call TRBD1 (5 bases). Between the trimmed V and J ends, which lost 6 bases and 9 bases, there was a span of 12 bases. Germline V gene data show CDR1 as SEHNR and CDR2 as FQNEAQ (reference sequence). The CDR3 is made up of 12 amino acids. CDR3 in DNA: TGTGCCAGCAGTTACGACGGGGGGCCCCAGCATTTT. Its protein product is CASSYDGGPQHF.

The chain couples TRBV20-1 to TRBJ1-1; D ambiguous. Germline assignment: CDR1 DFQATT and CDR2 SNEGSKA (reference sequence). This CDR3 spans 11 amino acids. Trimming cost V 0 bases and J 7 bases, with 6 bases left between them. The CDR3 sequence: CSARDAGEAFF. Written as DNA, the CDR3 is TGCAGTGCTAGAGACGCGGGTGAAGCTTTCTTT.

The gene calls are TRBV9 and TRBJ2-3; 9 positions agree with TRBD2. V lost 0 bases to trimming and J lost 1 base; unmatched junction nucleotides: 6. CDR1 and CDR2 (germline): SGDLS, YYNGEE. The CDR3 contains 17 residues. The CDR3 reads CASSVALSSGGTDTQYF. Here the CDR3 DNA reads TGTGCCAGCAGCGTAGCCCTTTCTAGCGGGGGCACAGATACGCAGTATTTT.

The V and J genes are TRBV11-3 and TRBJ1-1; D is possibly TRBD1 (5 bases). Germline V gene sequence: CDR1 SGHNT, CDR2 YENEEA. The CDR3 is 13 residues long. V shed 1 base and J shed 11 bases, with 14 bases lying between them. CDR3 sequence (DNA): TGTGCCAGCAGCTTAGGGTCGCAGGGTTCGGCTTTCTTT. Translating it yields CASSLGSQGSAFF.

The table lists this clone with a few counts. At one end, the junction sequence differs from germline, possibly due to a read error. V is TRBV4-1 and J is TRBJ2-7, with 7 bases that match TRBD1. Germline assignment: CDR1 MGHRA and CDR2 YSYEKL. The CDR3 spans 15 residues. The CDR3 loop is CASSQGGSSSYEQYF. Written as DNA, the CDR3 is TGTGCCAGCAGCCAAGGGGGCAGTAGCTCCTACGAGCAGTACTTC.

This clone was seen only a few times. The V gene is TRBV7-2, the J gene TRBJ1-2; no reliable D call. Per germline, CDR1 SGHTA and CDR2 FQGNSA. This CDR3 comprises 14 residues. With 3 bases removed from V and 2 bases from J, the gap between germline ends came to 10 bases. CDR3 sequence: CASSLAPGNYGYTF. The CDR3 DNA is TGTGCCAGCAGCTTGGCACCGGGGAACTATGGCTACACCTTC.

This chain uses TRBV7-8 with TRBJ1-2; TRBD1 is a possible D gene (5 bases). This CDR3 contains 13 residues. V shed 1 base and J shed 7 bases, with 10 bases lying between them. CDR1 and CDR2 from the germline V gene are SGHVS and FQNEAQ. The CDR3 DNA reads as TGTGCCAGCAGCTTAGTAGGGGAAGCTGGCTACACCTTC. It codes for CASSLVGEAGYTF. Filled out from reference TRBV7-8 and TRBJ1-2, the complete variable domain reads GAGVSQSPRYKVAKRGQDVALRCDPISGHVSLFWYQQALGQGPEFLTYFQNEAQLDKSGLPSDRFFAERPEGSVSTLKIQRTQQEDSAVYLCASSLVGEAGYTFGSGTRLTVV.

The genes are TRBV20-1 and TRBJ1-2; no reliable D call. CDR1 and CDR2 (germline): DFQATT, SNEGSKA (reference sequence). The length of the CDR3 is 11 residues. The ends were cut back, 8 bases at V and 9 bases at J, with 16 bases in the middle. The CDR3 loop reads CSTRVRERYTF. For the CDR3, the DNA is TGCAGTACAAGGGTACGGGAGCGCTACACCTTC.

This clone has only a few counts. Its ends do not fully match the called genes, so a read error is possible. The CDR3 nucleotides are TGCGCCAGCAGCCAAGATCACATAGGGGCCCACGTCTTT. This gives the protein CASSQDHIGAHVF. The chain recombines TRBV4-1 with TRBJ1-1, with a possible D match to TRBD1 (5 bases). Germline CDR1 and CDR2: MGHRA and YSYEKL. There are 13 residues in the CDR3.